Below, one TCR beta chain is given with its context. Its antigen is still unknown. Generated by immunoSEQ multiplex PCR, the TCRdb table keeps only in-frame clones and is missing some. The repertoire holds tens of thousands of clones, approximately 90% seen once, with approximately 2.6% in the top ten. This sample is drawn from a study of OX40 agonist ivuxolimab in advanced cancers. Whole-study context: An agonistic anti-OX40 (CD134) antibody, ivuxolimab, was used to treat the patients.

The study's findings and limits: Expanded peripheral T cell antigen specificity was not determined.

The sequenced sample was CD4+ or CD8+ T cells sorted from blood, obtained in a trial of the OX40 agonist ivuxolimab. The receptor's source is an adult with an advanced solid tumor such as melanoma, head and neck, liver or kidney cancer.

This CDR3 reads CASSELAGGPHEQFF. Written as DNA, the CDR3 is TGTGCCAGCAGTGAACTAGCGGGAGGGCCCCATGAGCAGTTCTTC. V gene TRBV6-4 combines with J gene TRBJ2-1, with 13 bases matching TRBD2. V trimming: 3 bases; J trimming: 8 bases; junction bases outside the gene matches: 4. Germline lookup yields CDR1 MRHNA and CDR2 SNTAGT. The CDR3 is made up of 15 amino acids.